This T cell receptor (beta chain) is drawn from a study of T cell responses to AZD1222 COVID-19 vaccine. Study findings and constraints: The donors showed a predominance of white British ancestry and of females, with possible underestimation of clonal diversity. Just six AZD1222 recipients were seropositive at baseline. Repertoires were obtained solely post-peak T cell response. A rise in Spike-specific TCR breadth and depth followed two AZD1222 doses.

As concerns this clone: Its antigen is undetermined.

Repertoires were generated with immunoSEQ multiplex PCR, while TCRdb's copy carries only in-frame clones and drops some. Counted here are hundreds of thousands of clones, approximately 94% occurring once; the ten biggest clones make up 1%. The CDR3 runs to 14 residues. V was clipped by 3 bases and J by 3 bases; unmatched bases: 5. Germline-derived CDR1 and CDR2 are DFQATT and SNEGSKA (reference sequence). The genes are TRBV20-1 and TRBJ2-7; 10 bases match TRBD1. The sequence was obtained from an adult in good health. This sample comprised peripheral blood, obtained on day 0 of MenACWY control vaccination. CDR3 region: CSASPGTGVYEQYF. The CDR3 DNA sequence: TGCAGTGCTAGTCCCGGGACAGGGGTCTACGAGCAGTACTTC.